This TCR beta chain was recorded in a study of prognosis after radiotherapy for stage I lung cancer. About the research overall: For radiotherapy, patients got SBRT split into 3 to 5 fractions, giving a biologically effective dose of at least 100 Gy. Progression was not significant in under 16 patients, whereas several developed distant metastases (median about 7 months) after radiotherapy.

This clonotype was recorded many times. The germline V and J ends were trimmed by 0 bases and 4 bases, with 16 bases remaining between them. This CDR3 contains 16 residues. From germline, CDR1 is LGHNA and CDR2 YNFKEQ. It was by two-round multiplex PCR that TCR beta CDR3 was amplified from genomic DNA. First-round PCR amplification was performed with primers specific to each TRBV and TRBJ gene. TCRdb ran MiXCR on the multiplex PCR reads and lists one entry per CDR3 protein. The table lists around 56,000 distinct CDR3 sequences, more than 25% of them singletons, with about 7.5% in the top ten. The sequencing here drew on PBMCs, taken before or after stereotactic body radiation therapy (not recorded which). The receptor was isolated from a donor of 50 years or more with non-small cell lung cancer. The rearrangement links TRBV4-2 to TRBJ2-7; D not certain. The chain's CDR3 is CASSQDEPDSLYEQYF. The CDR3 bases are TGTGCCAGCAGCCAAGATGAGCCAGATTCCTTATACGAGCAGTACTTC.